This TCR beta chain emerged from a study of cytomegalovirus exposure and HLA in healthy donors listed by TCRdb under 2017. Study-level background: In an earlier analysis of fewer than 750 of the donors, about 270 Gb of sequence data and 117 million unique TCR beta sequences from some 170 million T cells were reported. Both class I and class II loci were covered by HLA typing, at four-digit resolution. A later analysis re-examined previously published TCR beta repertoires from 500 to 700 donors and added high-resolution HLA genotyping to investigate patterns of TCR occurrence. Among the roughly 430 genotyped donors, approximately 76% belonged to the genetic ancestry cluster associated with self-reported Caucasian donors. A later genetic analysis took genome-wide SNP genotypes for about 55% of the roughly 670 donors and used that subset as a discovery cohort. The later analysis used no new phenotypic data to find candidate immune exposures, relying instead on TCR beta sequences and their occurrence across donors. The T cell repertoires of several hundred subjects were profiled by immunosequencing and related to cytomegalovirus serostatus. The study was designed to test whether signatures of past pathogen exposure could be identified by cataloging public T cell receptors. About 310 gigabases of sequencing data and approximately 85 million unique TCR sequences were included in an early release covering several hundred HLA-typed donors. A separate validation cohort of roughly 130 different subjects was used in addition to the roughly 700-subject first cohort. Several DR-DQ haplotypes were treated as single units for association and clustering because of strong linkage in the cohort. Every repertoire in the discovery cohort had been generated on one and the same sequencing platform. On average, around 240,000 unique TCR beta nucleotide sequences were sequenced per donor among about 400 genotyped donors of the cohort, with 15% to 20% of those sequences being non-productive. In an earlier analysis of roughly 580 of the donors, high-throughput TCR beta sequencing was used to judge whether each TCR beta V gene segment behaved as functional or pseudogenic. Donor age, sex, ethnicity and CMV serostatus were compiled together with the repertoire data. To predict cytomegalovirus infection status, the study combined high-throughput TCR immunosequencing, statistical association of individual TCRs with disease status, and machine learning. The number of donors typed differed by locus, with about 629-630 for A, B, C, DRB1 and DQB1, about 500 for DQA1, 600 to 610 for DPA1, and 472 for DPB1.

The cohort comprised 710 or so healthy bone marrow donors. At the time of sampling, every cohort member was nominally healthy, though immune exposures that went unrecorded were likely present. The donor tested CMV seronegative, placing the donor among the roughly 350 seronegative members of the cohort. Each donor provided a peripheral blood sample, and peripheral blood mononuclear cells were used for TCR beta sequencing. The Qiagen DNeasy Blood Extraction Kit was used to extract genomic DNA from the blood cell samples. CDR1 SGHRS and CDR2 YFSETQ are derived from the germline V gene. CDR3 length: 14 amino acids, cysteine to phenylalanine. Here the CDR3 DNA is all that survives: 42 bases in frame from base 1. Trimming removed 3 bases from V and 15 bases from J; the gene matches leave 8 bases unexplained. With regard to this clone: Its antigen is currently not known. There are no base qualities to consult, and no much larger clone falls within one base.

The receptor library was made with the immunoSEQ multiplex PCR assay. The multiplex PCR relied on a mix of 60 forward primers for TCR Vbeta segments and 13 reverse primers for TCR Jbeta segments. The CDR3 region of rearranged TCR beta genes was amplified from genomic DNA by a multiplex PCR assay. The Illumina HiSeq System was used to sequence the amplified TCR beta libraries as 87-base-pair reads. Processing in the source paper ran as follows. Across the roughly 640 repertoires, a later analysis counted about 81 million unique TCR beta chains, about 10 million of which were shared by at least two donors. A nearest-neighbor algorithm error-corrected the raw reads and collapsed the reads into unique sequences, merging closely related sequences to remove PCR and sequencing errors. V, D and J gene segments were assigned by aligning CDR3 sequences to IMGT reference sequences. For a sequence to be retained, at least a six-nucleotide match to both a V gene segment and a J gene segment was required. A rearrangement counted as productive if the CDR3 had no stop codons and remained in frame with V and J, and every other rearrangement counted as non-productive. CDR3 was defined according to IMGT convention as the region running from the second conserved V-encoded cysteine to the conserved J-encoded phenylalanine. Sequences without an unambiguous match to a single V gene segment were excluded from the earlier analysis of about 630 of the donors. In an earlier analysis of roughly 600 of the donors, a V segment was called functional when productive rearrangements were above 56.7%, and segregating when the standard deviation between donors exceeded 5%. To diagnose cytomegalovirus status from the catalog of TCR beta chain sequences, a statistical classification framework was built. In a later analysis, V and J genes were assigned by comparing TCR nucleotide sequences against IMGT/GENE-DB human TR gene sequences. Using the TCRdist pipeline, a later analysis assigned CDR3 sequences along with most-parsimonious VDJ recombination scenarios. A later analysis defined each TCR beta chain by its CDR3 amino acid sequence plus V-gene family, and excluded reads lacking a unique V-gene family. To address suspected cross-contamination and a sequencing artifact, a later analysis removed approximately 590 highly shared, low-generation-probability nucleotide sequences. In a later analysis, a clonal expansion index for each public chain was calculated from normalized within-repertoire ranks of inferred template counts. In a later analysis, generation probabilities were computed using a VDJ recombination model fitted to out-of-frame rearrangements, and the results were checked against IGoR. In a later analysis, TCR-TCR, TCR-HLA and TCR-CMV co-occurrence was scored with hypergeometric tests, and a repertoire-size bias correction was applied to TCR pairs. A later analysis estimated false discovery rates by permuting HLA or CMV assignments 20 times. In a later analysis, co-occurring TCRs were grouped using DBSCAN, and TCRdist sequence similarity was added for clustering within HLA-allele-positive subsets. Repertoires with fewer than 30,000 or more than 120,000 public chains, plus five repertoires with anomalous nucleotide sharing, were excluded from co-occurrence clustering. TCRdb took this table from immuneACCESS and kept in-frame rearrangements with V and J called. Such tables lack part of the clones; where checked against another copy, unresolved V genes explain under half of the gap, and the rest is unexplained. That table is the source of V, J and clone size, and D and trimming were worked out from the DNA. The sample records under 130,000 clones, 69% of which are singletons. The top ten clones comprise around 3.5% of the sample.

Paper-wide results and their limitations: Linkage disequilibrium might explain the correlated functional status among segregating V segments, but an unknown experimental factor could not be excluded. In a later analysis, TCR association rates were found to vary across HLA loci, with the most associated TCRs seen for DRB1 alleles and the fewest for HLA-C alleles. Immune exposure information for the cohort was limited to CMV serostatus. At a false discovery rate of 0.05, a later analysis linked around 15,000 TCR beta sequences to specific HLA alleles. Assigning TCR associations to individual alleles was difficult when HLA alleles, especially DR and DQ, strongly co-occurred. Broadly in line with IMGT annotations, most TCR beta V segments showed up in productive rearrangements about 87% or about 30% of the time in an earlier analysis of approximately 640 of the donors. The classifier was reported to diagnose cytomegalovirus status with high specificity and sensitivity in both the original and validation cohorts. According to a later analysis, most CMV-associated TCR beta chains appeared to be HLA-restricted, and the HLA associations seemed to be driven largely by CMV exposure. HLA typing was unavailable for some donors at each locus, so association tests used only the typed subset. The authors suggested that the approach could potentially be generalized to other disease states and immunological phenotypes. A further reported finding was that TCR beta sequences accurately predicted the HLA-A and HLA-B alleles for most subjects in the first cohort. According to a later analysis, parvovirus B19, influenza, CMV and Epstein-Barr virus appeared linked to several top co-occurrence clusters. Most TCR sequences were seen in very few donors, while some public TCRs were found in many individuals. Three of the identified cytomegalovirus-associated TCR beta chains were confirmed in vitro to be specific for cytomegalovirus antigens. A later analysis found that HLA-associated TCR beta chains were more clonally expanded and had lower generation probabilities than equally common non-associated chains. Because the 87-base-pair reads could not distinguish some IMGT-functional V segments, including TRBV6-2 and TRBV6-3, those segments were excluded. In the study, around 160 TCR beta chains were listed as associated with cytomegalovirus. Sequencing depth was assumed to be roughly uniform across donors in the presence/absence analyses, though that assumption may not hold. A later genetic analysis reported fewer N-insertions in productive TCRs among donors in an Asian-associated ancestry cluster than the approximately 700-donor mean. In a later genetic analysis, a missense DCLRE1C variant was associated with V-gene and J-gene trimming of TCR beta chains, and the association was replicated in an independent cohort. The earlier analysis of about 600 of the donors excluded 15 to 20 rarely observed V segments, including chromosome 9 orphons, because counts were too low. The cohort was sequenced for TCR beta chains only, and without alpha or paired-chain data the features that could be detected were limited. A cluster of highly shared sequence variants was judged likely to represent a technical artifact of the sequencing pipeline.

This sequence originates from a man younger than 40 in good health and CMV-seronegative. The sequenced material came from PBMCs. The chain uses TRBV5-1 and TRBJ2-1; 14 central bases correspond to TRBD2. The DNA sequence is TGCGCCAGCAGCTGGGGGACTAGCGGGAGAGAAGGGTTCTTC. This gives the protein CASSWGTSGREGFF. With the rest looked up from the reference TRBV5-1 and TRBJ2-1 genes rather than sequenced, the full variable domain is KAGVTQTPRYLIKTRGQQVTLSCSPISGHRSVSWYQQTPGQGLQFLFEYFSETQRNKGNFPGRFSGRQFSNSRSEMNVSTLELGDSALYLCASSWGTSGREGFFGPGTRLTVL.